The 24 T cell receptor beta chains reported below all come from one sample, sequenced in a study of post-analysis software for immune sequencing data. Regarding the study as a whole: Several TRBV segments were more frequent in patients than controls; TRBV5-6, TRBV5-1 and TRBV20-1 belonged to this group.

cDNA libraries for TCR beta contained unique molecular identifiers. MiXCR, run by TCRdb on the PCR reads, gives a single entry per CDR3 protein. This sample yields about 500,000 distinct CDR3 sequences, of which less than 45% are seen a single time; roughly 12% belongs to the top ten. These receptors are not linked to any known antigen. Sample: blood. These receptors all come from a girl aged 10 to 17 with multiple sclerosis.

The chain uses TRBV29-1 and TRBJ1-1, with D possibly being TRBD1 (5 bases). V dropped 6 bases and J dropped 5 bases, with 10 bases sitting between them. The CDR3 loop spans 11 amino acids. Looked up from germline, CDR1 is SQVTM and CDR2 is ANQGSEA. CDR3 sequence reads: CSVAGRTEAFF. In DNA, the CDR3 is TGCAGCGTCGCAGGGAGAACTGAAGCTTTCTTT.

This clonotype was counted a few times. The rearrangement joins TRBV29-1 to TRBJ1-2; no firm D call. V was trimmed by 6 bases and J by 1 base, leaving 21 bases between them. The CDR3 covers 16 residues. Germline CDR1 SQVTM, CDR2 ANQGSEA. The CDR3 DNA follows: TGCAGCGTAACCACTCTTGCCGAGAGGGTTAACTATGGCTACACCTTC. Translated: CSVTTLAERVNYGYTF.

J is TRBJ2-7 and V is TRBV27, with no clear D. CDR3 length: 14 amino acids. Between the trimmed V and J ends, which lost 8 bases and 0 bases, there was a span of 14 bases. Germline CDR1 MNHEY, CDR2 SMNVEV (reference sequence). CDR3 amino acids: CASSFFRSSYEQYF. Here the CDR3 DNA reads TGTGCCAGCTCCTTTTTCCGAAGCTCCTACGAGCAGTACTTC.

This clonotype was detected a few times. This rearrangement joins TRBV6-5 to TRBJ1-2; D is possibly TRBD1 (5 bases). Germline CDR1 is MNHEY and CDR2 is SVGAGI. Trimming took 6 bases from V and 3 from J, leaving 11 bases between them. There are 13 residues in the CDR3. The CDR3 protein is CASRWGRYYGYTF. CDR3 nucleotides: TGTGCCAGCAGGTGGGGCAGATACTATGGCTACACCTTC.

This clonotype came up a few times. J is TRBJ1-5 and V is TRBV27; D is undetermined. Germline V gives CDR1 MNHEY, CDR2 SMNVEV (reference sequence). This CDR3 has 12 amino acids. V was cut by 8 bases and J by 5 bases, with 10 bases left in between. The CDR3 DNA sequence: TGTGCCAGCGCTTTGCCCGATCAGCCCCAGCATTTT. It codes for CASALPDQPQHF.

The chain couples TRBV9 to TRBJ2-7, with unresolved D. V was trimmed by 0 bases and J by 6 bases, leaving 7 bases between them. The CDR3 is 12 residues long. CDR1 and CDR2 (germline): SGDLS, YYNGEE. The CDR3 spells CASSVGWSEQYF. The CDR3 region has the DNA TGTGCCAGCAGCGTAGGGTGGTCCGAGCAGTACTTC. The entire variable domain, with the rest obtained from reference TRBV9 and TRBJ2-7, is as follows: DSGVTQTPKHLITATGQRVTLRCSPRSGDLSVYWYQQSLDQGLQFLIQYYNGEERAKGNILERFSAQQFPDLHSELNLSSLELGDSALYFCASSVGWSEQYFGPGTRLTVT.

The table lists this clonotype with a few counts. The rearrangement uses TRBV28 and TRBJ2-1; D not certain. Between the trimmed V and J ends, which lost 6 bases and 9 bases, there was a span of 18 bases. The CDR3 runs to 14 residues. CDR1 MDHEN and CDR2 SYDVKM come from the germline V gene. The CDR3 region has the DNA TGTGCCAGCAGGACCGGAACTGGGTTGGGTGAGCAGTTCTTC. It is translated as CASRTGTGLGEQFF. The full variable domain, rest sourced from reference TRBV28 and TRBJ2-1, is DVKVTQSSRYLVKRTGEKVFLECVQDMDHENMFWYRQDPGLGLRLIYFSYDVKMKEKGDIPEGYSVSREKKERFSLILESASTNQTSMYLCASRTGTGLGEQFFGPGTRLTVL.

This clonotype appeared a few times. J is TRBJ1-5 and V is TRBV6-5; D unresolved. Deletions cut 4 bases from V and 1 base from J, with 8 bases between. Per the germline V gene, CDR1 is MNHEY and CDR2 is SVGAGI. The CDR3 covers 14 residues. The DNA of the CDR3 is TGTGCCAGCAGTTTACGGAGCAGCAATCAGCCCCAGCATTTT. Translating it yields CASSLRSSNQPQHF.

The chain recombines TRBV3-1 with TRBJ2-3; 10 bases are a match to TRBD2. CDR1 and CDR2 (germline): LGHDT, YNNKEL (reference sequence). This CDR3 contains 15 residues. Unmatched junction bases numbered 3, after V lost 3 bases and J lost 3 bases. For the CDR3, the DNA is TGTGCCAGCAGCCACCTAGCGGGAGCAACAGATACGCAGTATTTT. Amino acids: CASSHLAGATDTQYF.

The count of this clonotype is one. The V gene is TRBV29-1, the J gene TRBJ2-6; D not certain. The V gene lost 5 bases and the J gene lost 0 bases, with 29 bases spanning the gap. Looked up from germline, CDR1 is SQVTM and CDR2 is ANQGSEA. There are 21 residues in the CDR3. The CDR3 protein is CSVFGREQPPDGSSGANVLTF. CDR3 bases: TGCAGCGTTTTCGGACGAGAACAGCCACCGGACGGAAGCTCTGGGGCCAACGTCCTGACTTTC.

V and J are TRBV2 and TRBJ1-2; D perhaps matches TRBD1 (5 bases). Trimming stripped 8 bases from V and 0 bases from J, with 10 bases between. Germline assignment: CDR1 SNHLY and CDR2 FYNNEI. CDR3 length: 13 residues. The chain's CDR3 is CASLPGANYGYTF. For the CDR3, the DNA is TGTGCCAGCCTCCCGGGGGCTAACTATGGCTACACCTTC. The whole variable domain, filled in from reference TRBV2 and TRBJ1-2, reads EPEVTQTPSHQVTQMGQEVILRCVPISNHLYFYWYRQILGQKVEFLVSFYNNEISEKSEIFDDQFSVERPDGSNFTLKIRSTKLEDSAMYFCASLPGANYGYTFGSGTRLTVV.

The gene calls are TRBV7-2 and TRBJ2-5; D not resolved. CDR3 length: 12 amino acids. Trimming took 3 bases from V and 0 from J, leaving 2 bases between them. CDR1 SGHTA and CDR2 FQGNSA come from the germline V gene. CDR3 in amino acids: CASSFYQETQYF. The CDR3 nucleotides are TGTGCCAGCAGCTTTTACCAAGAGACCCAGTACTTC. Full variable domain (rest looked up from reference TRBV7-2 and TRBJ2-5): GAGVSQSPSNKVTEKGKDVELRCDPISGHTALYWYRQSLGQGLEFLIYFQGNSAPDKSGLPSDRFSAERTGGSVSTLTIQRTQQEDSAVYLCASSFYQETQYFGPGTRLLVL.

The chain couples TRBV10-3 to TRBJ2-7; D ambiguous. CDR3 length: 13 residues. Germline CDR1 ENHRY, CDR2 SYGVKD. Trimming stripped 7 bases from V and 3 bases from J, with 13 bases between. DNA of the CDR3: TGTGCCATCAAGGGTACCAGCAGCTACGAGCAGTACTTC. Its translation is CAIKGTSSYEQYF.

This chain connects TRBV15 to TRBJ2-5; TRBD1 might be the D (5 bases). This CDR3 has 14 amino acids. Germline V gene lookup returns CDR1 LNHNV and CDR2 YYDKDF (reference sequence). V was pared by 1 base and J by 5 bases, with 11 bases between. In DNA form, the CDR3 reads TGTGCCACCAGCAGAGGGCGGAAGGGGGAGACCCAGTACTTC. As protein: CATSRGRKGETQYF.

This clonotype has more than one count but fewer than ten. The gene calls are TRBV28 and TRBJ1-2; 7 nucleotides align to TRBD1. The CDR3 has 14 amino acids. In germline, CDR1 is MDHEN, CDR2 SYDVKM. The junction had 5 bases not matched to a gene; V was cut back by 2 bases and J by 5 bases. The CDR3 here is CASSLTAGGYGYTF. DNA for the CDR3: TGTGCCAGCAGTTTAACGGCAGGGGGTTATGGCTACACCTTC.

The V and J genes are TRBV7-9 and TRBJ1-1; perhaps TRBD1 as D (5 bases). This CDR3 has 14 residues. The germline V and J ends were trimmed by 4 bases and 6 bases, with 15 bases remaining between them. Germline values: CDR1 SEHNR, CDR2 FQNEAQ (reference sequence). For the CDR3, the DNA is TGTGCCAGCAGCTCCAGGGAATGGGACGCTGAAGCTTTCTTT. Protein product: CASSSREWDAEAFF.

As to this clonotype: One junction end disagrees with the germline gene, perhaps due to a read error. This chain links TRBV7-2 with TRBJ2-1, with D unclear. Per germline, CDR1 SGHTA and CDR2 FQGNSA. The CDR3 extends over 16 amino acids. The CDR3 sequence: CASSLAAEASYNEQFF. CDR3 nucleotides: TGTGCCAGCAGCTTAGCTGCAGAGGCCTCCTACAATGAACAGTTCTTC.

V usage is TRBV6-6 and J usage is TRBJ1-2, with 10 bases fitting TRBD1. This CDR3 is 14 amino acids long. V lost 0 bases to trimming and J lost 11 bases; unmatched junction nucleotides: 6. CDR1 is MNHNY and CDR2 is SVGAGI in the germline V gene (reference sequence). The DNA for the CDR3 is TGTGCCAGCAGTTACTCGAGACAGGGGGCAGGATACACCTTC. Translation gives CASSYSRQGAGYTF.

V usage is TRBV5-1 and J usage is TRBJ2-6, with no clear D. The CDR3 contains 15 residues. The ends were cut back, 1 base at V and 0 bases at J, with 5 bases in the middle. Germline V CDR1 and CDR2: SGHRS, YFSETQ. CDR3: CASSLMDSGANVLTF. The CDR3, as DNA: TGCGCCAGCAGCTTGATGGACTCTGGGGCCAACGTCCTGACTTTC. The full variable domain, completed using reference TRBV5-1 and TRBJ2-6, is KAGVTQTPRYLIKTRGQQVTLSCSPISGHRSVSWYQQTPGQGLQFLFEYFSETQRNKGNFPGRFSGRQFSNSRSEMNVSTLELGDSALYLCASSLMDSGANVLTFGAGSRLTVL.

This clonotype was counted a few times. The V gene is TRBV7-2, the J gene TRBJ1-2, with 9 bases identical to TRBD1. The CDR3 has 15 amino acids. The J segment lost 4 bases and the V segment lost 5 bases, leaving 8 bases of the junction unmatched. From germline, CDR1 is SGHTA and CDR2 FQGNSA. The CDR3 nucleotides are TGTGCCAGCAGCCGTCCCGGGACAGGGTCCTATGGCTACACCTTC. Its translation is CASSRPGTGSYGYTF.

Written as DNA, the CDR3 is TGCGCCAGCAGCCGGAACCGGGGAGGTGATACGCAGTATTTT. This codes for CASSRNRGGDTQYF. The chain has TRBV4-1 and TRBJ2-3; possible D gene TRBD2, 6 bases. This CDR3 is 14 amino acids long. The V gene lost 4 bases and the J gene lost 6 bases, with 14 bases spanning the gap. Germline V gene lookup returns CDR1 MGHRA and CDR2 YSYEKL.

Turning to this clonotype: One end of the junction is discordant with germline, which a read error may explain. J is TRBJ2-1 and V is TRBV7-7, with D hard to call. The CDR3 is made up of 15 amino acids. CDR1 and CDR2 from the germline V gene are SSHAT and FNYEAQ (reference sequence). DNA of the CDR3: TGTGCTAGCAGCTTAGACCCCATCGGATACAATGAGCAGTTCTTC. Translating gives CASSLDPIGYNEQFF.

The CDR3 region is CASSLDVGVGGLGGYTF. CDR3 bases: TGTGCCAGCAGCCTGGATGTCGGAGTGGGGGGCTTGGGTGGCTACACCTTC. The chain carries TRBV5-5 and TRBJ1-2, with D possibly TRBD1 on 6 matching bases. V lost 4 bases and J 7 bases, leaving 26 bases between the germline ends. Per the germline V gene, CDR1 is SGHKS and CDR2 is YYEKEE (reference sequence). The CDR3 sequence is 17 residues long.

This clonotype was observed a handful of times. The CDR3 loop reads CASSQEPRRETQYF. The CDR3 nucleotides read TGCGCCAGCAGCCAAGAACCCAGGCGAGAGACCCAGTACTTC. J is TRBJ2-5 and V is TRBV4-1; D ambiguous. V lost 0 bases and J 4 bases, leaving 9 bases between the germline ends. Germline V CDR1 and CDR2: MGHRA, YSYEKL. The CDR3 length is 14 residues.